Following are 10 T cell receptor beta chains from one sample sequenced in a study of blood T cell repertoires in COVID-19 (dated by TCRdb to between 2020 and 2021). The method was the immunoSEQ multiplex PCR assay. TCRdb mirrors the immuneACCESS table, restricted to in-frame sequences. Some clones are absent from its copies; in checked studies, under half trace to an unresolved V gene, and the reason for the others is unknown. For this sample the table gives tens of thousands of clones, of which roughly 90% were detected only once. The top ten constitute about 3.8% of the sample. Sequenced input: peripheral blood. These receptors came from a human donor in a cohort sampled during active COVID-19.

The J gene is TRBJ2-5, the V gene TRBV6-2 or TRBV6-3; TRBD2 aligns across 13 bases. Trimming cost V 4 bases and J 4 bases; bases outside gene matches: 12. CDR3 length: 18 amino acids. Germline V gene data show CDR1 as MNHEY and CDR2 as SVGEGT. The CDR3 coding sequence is TGTGCCAGCAGTTTCCCCCCACTAGCGGGAGGGCCGTCAGAGACCCAGTACTTC. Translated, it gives CASSFPPLAGGPSETQYF.

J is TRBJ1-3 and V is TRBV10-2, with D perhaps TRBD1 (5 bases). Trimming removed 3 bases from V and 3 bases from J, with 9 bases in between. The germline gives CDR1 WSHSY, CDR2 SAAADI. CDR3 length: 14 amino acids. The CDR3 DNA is TGCGCCAGCAGTGAATGGGGGGATGGAAACACCATATATTTT. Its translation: CASSEWGDGNTIYF.

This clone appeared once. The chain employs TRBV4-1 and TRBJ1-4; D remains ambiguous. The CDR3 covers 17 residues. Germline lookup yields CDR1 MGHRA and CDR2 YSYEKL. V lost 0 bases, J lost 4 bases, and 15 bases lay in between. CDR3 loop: CASSQEISYPSNEKLFF. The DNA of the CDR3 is TGCGCCAGCAGCCAAGAAATATCCTATCCGAGTAATGAAAAACTGTTTTTT.

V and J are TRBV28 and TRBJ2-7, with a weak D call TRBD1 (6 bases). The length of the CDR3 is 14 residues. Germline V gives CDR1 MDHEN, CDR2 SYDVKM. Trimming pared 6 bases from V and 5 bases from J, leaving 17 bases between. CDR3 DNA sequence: TGTGCCAGCAGAAACTCCGGTTGGGGGCACGAGCAGTACTTC. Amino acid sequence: CASRNSGWGHEQYF.

The CDR3 here is CASSVYWTGNRGGELFF. The CDR3 nucleotides are TGTGCCAGCAGCGTATATTGGACAGGGAATCGAGGCGGGGAGCTGTTTTTT. The chain combines TRBV9 with TRBJ2-2, with TRBD1 matching 8 bases. Germline V gives CDR1 SGDLS, CDR2 YYNGEE. The CDR3 runs to 17 residues. Trimming removed 1 base from V and 7 bases from J; junction bases left unmatched: 12.

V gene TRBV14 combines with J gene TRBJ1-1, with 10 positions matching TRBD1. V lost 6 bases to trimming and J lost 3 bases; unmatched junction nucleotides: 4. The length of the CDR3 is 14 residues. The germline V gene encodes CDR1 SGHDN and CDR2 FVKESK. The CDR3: CASRLGTGDTEAFF. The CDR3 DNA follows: TGTGCCAGCAGGTTGGGGACAGGGGACACTGAAGCTTTCTTT.

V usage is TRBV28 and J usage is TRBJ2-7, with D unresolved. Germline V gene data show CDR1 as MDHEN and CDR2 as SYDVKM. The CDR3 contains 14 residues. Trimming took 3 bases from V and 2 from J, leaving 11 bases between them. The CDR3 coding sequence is TGTGCCAGCAGTTTCTTTCGGGTCCCCTACGAGCAGTACTTC. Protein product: CASSFFRVPYEQYF.

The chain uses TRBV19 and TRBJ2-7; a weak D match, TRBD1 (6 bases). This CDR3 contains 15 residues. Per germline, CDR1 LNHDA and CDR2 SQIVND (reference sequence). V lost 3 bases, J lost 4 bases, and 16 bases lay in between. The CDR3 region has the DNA TGTGCCAGTAGTATCTTTGCCCAGGGGAAATACGAGCAGTACTTC. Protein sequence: CASSIFAQGKYEQYF.

The CDR3 loop reads CASSQTSGRALSETQYF. CDR3 DNA: TGCGCCAGCAGCCAGACTAGCGGGAGGGCCCTCTCTGAGACCCAGTACTTC. The chain employs TRBV5-1 and TRBJ2-5; 14 nucleotides agree with TRBD2. Germline V gene data show CDR1 as SGHRS and CDR2 as YFSETQ. The length of the CDR3 is 17 residues. V gave up 4 bases and J gave up 5 bases; unmatched junction bases: 10.

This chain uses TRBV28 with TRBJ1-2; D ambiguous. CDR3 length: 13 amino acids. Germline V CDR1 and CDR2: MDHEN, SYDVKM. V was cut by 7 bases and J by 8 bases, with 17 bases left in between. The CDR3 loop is CASNLPPSVGYTF. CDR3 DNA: TGTGCCAGCAACCTCCCCCCCAGCGTCGGCTACACCTTC.